Listed below are T cell receptor beta chains from one sample, sequenced in a study of blood T cell repertoires in COVID-19. Assay: immunoSEQ multiplex PCR; the TCRdb copy retains only in-frame clones and omits some. The table shows some 47,000 clones, with approximately 79% occurring only once. Sequencing was done on a sample of peripheral blood. The receptors here all came from a human donor in a cohort sampled during active COVID-19. Both conserved end residues are part of each CDR3. The order of the fields is D gene, clone size, J gene, V gene, CDR3 DNA, CDR3 protein. D genes are given only for firm matches. The size entry is marked missing in some rows and otherwise reads once, few, many or a size class.

d_call: TRBD1
clone_size: -
j_call: TRBJ1-5
v_call: TRBV7-2
cdr3_nt: TGTGCCAGCAGCTCTGGACAGGGGGCTTTCAATCAGCCCCAGCATTTT
cdr3_aa: CASSSGQGAFNQPQHF

d_call: -
clone_size: -
j_call: TRBJ1-5
v_call: TRBV19
cdr3_nt: TGTGCCAGTAGCGTCCTTAATCAGCCCCAGCATTTT
cdr3_aa: CASSVLNQPQHF

d_call: TRBD1
clone_size: few
j_call: TRBJ1-2
v_call: TRBV5-1
cdr3_nt: TGCGCCAGCAGCTTGGGGGGCCCGGGACAGGGAGACCGGGGCTATGGCTACACCTTC
cdr3_aa: CASSLGGPGQGDRGYGYTF

d_call: -
clone_size: -
j_call: TRBJ2-7
v_call: TRBV7-2
cdr3_nt: TGTGCCAGCAGCTTCATTCCAGGGAACGAGCAGTACTTC
cdr3_aa: CASSFIPGNEQYF

d_call: -
clone_size: -
j_call: TRBJ1-3
v_call: TRBV4-3
cdr3_nt: TGCGCCAGCAGCCAAAGACTCTCTGGAAACACCATATATTTT
cdr3_aa: CASSQRLSGNTIYF

d_call: -
clone_size: -
j_call: TRBJ1-6
v_call: TRBV4-3
cdr3_nt: TGCGCCAGCAGCCAAGATCACAACTATAATTCACCCCTCCACTTT
cdr3_aa: CASSQDHNYNSPLHF

d_call: -
clone_size: few
j_call: TRBJ2-7
v_call: TRBV6-5
cdr3_nt: TGTGCCAGCAGTACGTCAGGGGCCAGCTCCTACGAGCAGTACTTC
cdr3_aa: CASSTSGASSYEQYF

d_call: -
clone_size: -
j_call: TRBJ2-5
v_call: TRBV7-8
cdr3_nt: TGTGCCAGCAGCTTAAAATATCCCCTAGTAACCGAGACCCAGTACTTC
cdr3_aa: CASSLKYPLVTETQYF

d_call: TRBD1
clone_size: -
j_call: TRBJ2-3
v_call: TRBV30
cdr3_nt: TGTGCCTGGAGTACAAAAGGACAGGTTAAGCAGTATTTT
cdr3_aa: CAWSTKGQVKQYF

d_call: -
clone_size: -
j_call: TRBJ2-6
v_call: TRBV9
cdr3_nt: TGTGCCAGCAGCGCCAGGAACTCTGGGGCCAACGTCCTGACTTTC
cdr3_aa: CASSARNSGANVLTF

d_call: -
clone_size: -
j_call: TRBJ1-2
v_call: TRBV10-2
cdr3_nt: TGCGCCAGCAGTGAGTCGGCCAGGTCCAACTATGGCTACACCTTC
cdr3_aa: CASSESARSNYGYTF

d_call: -
clone_size: -
j_call: TRBJ2-2
v_call: TRBV27
cdr3_nt: TGTGCCAGCAGTTTATACTACGGGGAGCTGTTTTTT
cdr3_aa: CASSLYYGELFF

d_call: TRBD1
clone_size: few
j_call: TRBJ1-2
v_call: TRBV5-1
cdr3_nt: TGCGCCAGCAGCTTTGCAGGGGGCGATGGCTACACCTTC
cdr3_aa: CASSFAGGDGYTF

d_call: -
clone_size: -
j_call: TRBJ2-1
v_call: TRBV7-9
cdr3_nt: TGTGCCAGCAGCTTAATCCCGGCATCAACGAGCGATGAGCAGTTCTTC
cdr3_aa: CASSLIPASTSDEQFF

d_call: -
clone_size: -
j_call: TRBJ2-5
v_call: TRBV5-1
cdr3_nt: TGCGCCAGCAGCCCCGGAGTCTCGGGGTACCAAGAGACCCAGTACTTC
cdr3_aa: CASSPGVSGYQETQYF

d_call: -
clone_size: -
j_call: TRBJ2-2
v_call: TRBV6-6
cdr3_nt: TGTGCCAGCACGGTGGACAGACACACCGGGGAGCTGTTTTTT
cdr3_aa: CASTVDRHTGELFF

d_call: TRBD1
clone_size: -
j_call: TRBJ1-6
v_call: TRBV9
cdr3_nt: TGTGCCAGCAGCGTACGAGGGGGCGCGTTGGATTCACCCCTCCACTTT
cdr3_aa: CASSVRGGALDSPLHF

d_call: -
clone_size: once
j_call: TRBJ1-6
v_call: TRBV30
cdr3_nt: TGTGCCCTGACGAGGGCCGATAATTCACCCCTCCACTTT
cdr3_aa: CALTRADNSPLHF

d_call: -
clone_size: -
j_call: TRBJ2-1
v_call: TRBV29-1
cdr3_nt: TGCAGCGTTGGCCATGGGGGGAGCTACAATGAGCAGTTCTTC
cdr3_aa: CSVGHGGSYNEQFF

d_call: TRBD2
clone_size: -
j_call: TRBJ2-3
v_call: TRBV14
cdr3_nt: TGTGCCAGCAGCCAAGGACTAGCGGGGGGTCCTAGCACAGATACGCAGTATTTT
cdr3_aa: CASSQGLAGGPSTDTQYF

d_call: TRBD2
clone_size: -
j_call: TRBJ2-7
v_call: TRBV7-6
cdr3_nt: TGTGCCAGCAGCTTACTTTCGGGACTAGATAATCCCAACGAGCAGTACTTC
cdr3_aa: CASSLLSGLDNPNEQYF

d_call: -
clone_size: -
j_call: TRBJ2-3
v_call: TRBV7-8
cdr3_nt: TGTGCCAGCAGCCAGCCGACAGTCTCAAAGACAGATACGCAGTATTTT
cdr3_aa: CASSQPTVSKTDTQYF

d_call: TRBD1
clone_size: few
j_call: TRBJ1-4
v_call: TRBV6-5
cdr3_nt: TGTGCCAGCAGCTCAACCTGGGACAGGGGGCACAAACTGTTTTTT
cdr3_aa: CASSSTWDRGHKLFF

d_call: -
clone_size: -
j_call: TRBJ2-3
v_call: TRBV24-1
cdr3_nt: TGTGCCACCAGTGACACCTGGACTGCCCGGGGGGCTGATACGCAGTATTTT
cdr3_aa: CATSDTWTARGADTQYF

d_call: -
clone_size: -
j_call: TRBJ2-3
v_call: TRBV5-8
cdr3_nt: TGTGCCAGCAGCTTGGGGTCAGTATCGTCAGATACGCAGTATTTT
cdr3_aa: CASSLGSVSSDTQYF

d_call: -
clone_size: few
j_call: TRBJ1-1
v_call: TRBV7-2
cdr3_nt: TGTGCCAGCAGCTTAGCGCTCAGTCGGAACACTGAAGCTTTCTTT
cdr3_aa: CASSLALSRNTEAFF

d_call: TRBD1
clone_size: few
j_call: TRBJ1-6
v_call: TRBV10-3
cdr3_nt: TGTGCCATCAGTGAGTGGGGACAGGGAAATTCACCCCTCCACTTT
cdr3_aa: CAISEWGQGNSPLHF

d_call: -
clone_size: -
j_call: TRBJ2-5
v_call: TRBV7-3
cdr3_nt: TGTGCCAGCAGCTTAAGTGGGCCCCAAGAGACCCAGTACTTC
cdr3_aa: CASSLSGPQETQYF

d_call: -
clone_size: once
j_call: TRBJ2-3
v_call: TRBV7-9
cdr3_nt: TGTGCCAGCAGCAGGCGGGACCTAGGTATTGATACGCAGTATTTT
cdr3_aa: CASSRRDLGIDTQYF

d_call: -
clone_size: -
j_call: TRBJ2-1
v_call: TRBV14
cdr3_nt: TGTGCCAGCAGCCCCAATTCATACAATGAGCAGTTCTTC
cdr3_aa: CASSPNSYNEQFF

d_call: -
clone_size: once
j_call: TRBJ2-2
v_call: TRBV4-3
cdr3_nt: TGCGCCAGCAGATCCGTCGGGGGGCCTTACACCGGGGAGCTGTTTTTT
cdr3_aa: CASRSVGGPYTGELFF

d_call: -
clone_size: once
j_call: TRBJ2-5
v_call: TRBV7-9
cdr3_nt: TGTGCCAGCAGCTTTTCAGACCAAGAGACCCAGTACTTC
cdr3_aa: CASSFSDQETQYF

d_call: -
clone_size: -
j_call: TRBJ1-6
v_call: TRBV5-1
cdr3_nt: TGCGCCAGCAGCGCCCGGGGGGGGTATAATTCACCCCTCCACTTT
cdr3_aa: CASSARGGYNSPLHF

d_call: -
clone_size: once
j_call: TRBJ1-6
v_call: TRBV27
cdr3_nt: TGTGCCAGCAGCCAGGGGTCGGCCTATAATTCACCCCTCCACTTT
cdr3_aa: CASSQGSAYNSPLHF

d_call: TRBD1
clone_size: -
j_call: TRBJ1-2
v_call: TRBV7-9
cdr3_nt: TGTGCCAGCAGCCTCTTGGACAGGGACCATGGCTACACCTTC
cdr3_aa: CASSLLDRDHGYTF

d_call: -
clone_size: -
j_call: TRBJ2-3
v_call: TRBV4-1
cdr3_nt: TGCGCCAGCAGCCAAGAGGAAAGGAGAGATACGCAGTATTTT
cdr3_aa: CASSQEERRDTQYF

d_call: -
clone_size: -
j_call: TRBJ2-1
v_call: TRBV4-2
cdr3_nt: TGTGCCAGCAGCCACCACCTCCGGGGGGCGAGGGAGCAGTTCTTC
cdr3_aa: CASSHHLRGAREQFF

d_call: -
clone_size: -
j_call: TRBJ2-1
v_call: TRBV7-8
cdr3_nt: TGTGCCAGCAGCTTAACTAGCAACATTCGGACTGAGCAGTTCTTC
cdr3_aa: CASSLTSNIRTEQFF

d_call: TRBD1
clone_size: few
j_call: TRBJ1-1
v_call: TRBV7-9
cdr3_nt: TGTGCCAGCAGCGGACAGGGGATTATGAACACTGAAGCTTTCTTT
cdr3_aa: CASSGQGIMNTEAFF

d_call: -
clone_size: -
j_call: TRBJ1-1
v_call: TRBV18
cdr3_nt: TGTGCCAGCTCAAAGAGCGGGACGGGGATGAACACTGAAGCTTTCTTT
cdr3_aa: CASSKSGTGMNTEAFF

d_call: TRBD2
clone_size: -
j_call: TRBJ2-3
v_call: TRBV9
cdr3_nt: TGTGCCAGCAGCGTAGAGGTGCGGGGGGGCACAGATACGCAGTATTTT
cdr3_aa: CASSVEVRGGTDTQYF

d_call: -
clone_size: many
j_call: TRBJ1-2
v_call: TRBV19
cdr3_nt: TGTGCCAGTAGCCCATCAGGGGTAAACTATGGCTACACCTTC
cdr3_aa: CASSPSGVNYGYTF

d_call: TRBD2
clone_size: -
j_call: TRBJ2-5
v_call: TRBV7-6
cdr3_nt: TGTGCCAGCAGCTTAGGGACTAGCGGGGGGTCCCAAGAGACCCAGTACTTC
cdr3_aa: CASSLGTSGGSQETQYF

d_call: TRBD1
clone_size: -
j_call: TRBJ1-5
v_call: TRBV27
cdr3_nt: TGTGCCAGCAGTGGGACAGGGGAACAGCCCCAGCATTTT
cdr3_aa: CASSGTGEQPQHF

d_call: TRBD1
clone_size: -
j_call: TRBJ1-1
v_call: TRBV5-5
cdr3_nt: TGTGCCAGCAGCTTGCTCTCGGCAGGGGGCTTCACTGAAGCTTTCTTT
cdr3_aa: CASSLLSAGGFTEAFF

d_call: TRBD2
clone_size: -
j_call: TRBJ2-2
v_call: TRBV9
cdr3_nt: TGTGCCAGCAGCGTAGGTCTAGCGGGGGGGAACACCGGGGAGCTGTTTTTT
cdr3_aa: CASSVGLAGGNTGELFF

d_call: -
clone_size: few
j_call: TRBJ1-6
v_call: TRBV3-1/TRBV3-2
cdr3_nt: TGTGCCAGCAGCCAAAGGGAGGGTTCACCCCTCCACTTT
cdr3_aa: CASSQREGSPLHF

d_call: -
clone_size: -
j_call: TRBJ2-1
v_call: TRBV7-2
cdr3_nt: TGTGCCAGCAGCCGGGCTGGCGCGGGGGCCTCCAATGAGCAGTTCTTC
cdr3_aa: CASSRAGAGASNEQFF

d_call: -
clone_size: -
j_call: TRBJ1-2
v_call: TRBV7-9
cdr3_nt: TGTGCCACCACGACAGGCGGAGGCTACACCTTC
cdr3_aa: CATTTGGGYTF

d_call: -
clone_size: -
j_call: TRBJ2-5
v_call: TRBV14
cdr3_nt: TGTGCCAGCAGCCAAGTATTGGAGACCCAGTACTTC
cdr3_aa: CASSQVLETQYF

d_call: TRBD2
clone_size: -
j_call: TRBJ2-2
v_call: TRBV7-6
cdr3_nt: TGTGCCAGCAGTGGGAACAACGGGGGGTTGAGCGGGGAGCTGTTTTTT
cdr3_aa: CASSGNNGGLSGELFF

d_call: TRBD2
clone_size: -
j_call: TRBJ2-5
v_call: TRBV7-3
cdr3_nt: TGTGCCAGCAGCTTAATGGGACTAGAACAAGAGACCCAGTACTTC
cdr3_aa: CASSLMGLEQETQYF

d_call: TRBD1
clone_size: once
j_call: TRBJ1-2
v_call: TRBV19
cdr3_nt: TGTGCCAGTAGCGAAACCGGGACAGGTAGCTATGGCTACACCTTC
cdr3_aa: CASSETGTGSYGYTF

d_call: -
clone_size: -
j_call: TRBJ2-1
v_call: TRBV12-5
cdr3_nt: TGTGCTAGTGGTTCCTTATACAATGAGCAGTTCTTC
cdr3_aa: CASGSLYNEQFF

d_call: -
clone_size: -
j_call: TRBJ2-2
v_call: TRBV9
cdr3_nt: TGTGCCAGCAGCGTAGGTATTGCGGCCAACACCGGGGAGCTGTTTTTT
cdr3_aa: CASSVGIAANTGELFF